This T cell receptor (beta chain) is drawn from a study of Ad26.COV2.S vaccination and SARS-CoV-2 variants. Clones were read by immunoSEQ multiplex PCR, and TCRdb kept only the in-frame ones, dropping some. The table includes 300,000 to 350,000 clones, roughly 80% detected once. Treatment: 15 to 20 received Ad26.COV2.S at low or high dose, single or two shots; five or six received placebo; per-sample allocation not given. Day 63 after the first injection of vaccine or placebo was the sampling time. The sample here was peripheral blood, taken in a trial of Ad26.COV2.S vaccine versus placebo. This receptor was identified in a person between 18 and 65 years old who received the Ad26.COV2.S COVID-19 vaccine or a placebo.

CDR3 amino acids: CASSPQGLTEAFF. CDR3 nucleotide sequence: TGTGCCAGTAGTCCACAGGGGCTCACTGAAGCTTTCTTT. V gene TRBV19 combines with J gene TRBJ1-1; 7 nucleotides match TRBD1. Germline assignment: CDR1 LNHDA and CDR2 SQIVND (reference sequence). CDR3 length equals 13 residues. With 5 bases clipped from V and 4 bases from J, the junction kept 4 bases outside the gene matches.